The rows below give T cell receptor beta chains drawn from one sample of a study of blood T cell repertoires in COVID-19. Data came from immunoSEQ multiplex PCR; TCRdb stores just in-frame clones and leaves some out. The sample includes about 180,000 clones, about nine tenths seen only once; the top ten take roughly 8.6%. Sequencing was performed on PBMCs or T cells enriched from blood (not recorded which). These receptors were collected from a woman between 18 and 29 years old who had recovered from COVID-19. The CDR3 runs from the conserved cysteine through the conserved F or W. Size tells how often a clone was seen (once, few, many) or the class of an expanded clone, and some rows leave it out.

>17|.|TRBV27|TRBJ2-2
CASSYGVYEGDTGELFF
>13|once|TRBV29-1|TRBJ2-7
CSVEEGASYEQYF
>14|once|TRBV3-1/TRBV3-2|TRBJ1-4
CASSHYERSEKLFF
>16|few|TRBV14|TRBJ1-3
CASSPTTGVLGNTIYF
>15|.|TRBV5-1|TRBJ1-2
CASSLVTSPWGGYTF
>12|few|TRBV29-1|TRBJ1-1
CSGRGGSTEAFF
>12|few|TRBV3-1/TRBV3-2|TRBJ1-1
CASSQQGSEAFF
>14|.|TRBV29-1|TRBJ1-1
CSVDPGQGLAEAFF
>15|.|TRBV5-1|TRBJ1-1
CASSWGQGAGTEAFF
>17|once|TRBV7-2|TRBJ2-2
CASSWTSGGANTGELFF
>14|.|TRBV28|TRBJ1-5
CASSSWTESQPQHF
>14|.|TRBV6-2/TRBV6-3|TRBJ1-1
CASSRTVVETEAFF
>18|.|TRBV4-1|TRBJ2-1
CASSQDPPLLPAYNEQFF
>12|few|TRBV18|TRBJ2-2
CASSSDTGELFF
>14|.|TRBV14|TRBJ1-2
CASSQGDSYKGYTF
>14|.|TRBV3-1/TRBV3-2|TRBJ2-6
CASSTGSGANVLTF
>20|.|TRBV5-1|TRBJ2-3
CASSEGTSGGPSASTDTQYF
>13|.|TRBV7-2|TRBJ1-1
CASSFTYVTEAFF
>20|.|TRBV4-2|TRBJ2-3
CASSQVSDARASGRRDTQYF
>16|.|TRBV19|TRBJ2-1
CASSTGTPDTYNEQFF
>13|once|TRBV11-3|TRBJ1-2
CASSRDRGEGYTF
>13|.|TRBV12-3/TRBV12-4|TRBJ1-5
CASSFSSGQPQHF
>20|.|TRBV9|TRBJ2-3
CASSVDAAADEAGVWDTQYF
>13|once|TRBV2|TRBJ1-6
CARQTGVGSPLHF
>15|.|TRBV5-1|TRBJ2-3
CASSHRAGATDTQYF
>17|once|TRBV18|TRBJ1-2
CASSPPIDAGLDYGYTF
>14|.|TRBV29-1|TRBJ2-1
CSGEWGQGNNEQFF
>15|.|TRBV28|TRBJ1-2
CASSLPGQGNYGYTF
>10|.|TRBV12-2|TRBJ2-7
CASSPVEQYF
>15|.|TRBV6-5|TRBJ1-4
CASSRYPGLVEKLFF
>14|.|TRBV7-9|TRBJ2-1
CASSSGLGVDEQFF
>13|.|TRBV2|TRBJ1-1
CASWESEGTEAFF
>17|once|TRBV5-1|TRBJ2-1
CASSSGDRRSSYNEQFF
>14|.|TRBV6-5|TRBJ2-2
CASRPGEGTGELFF
>14|.|TRBV28|TRBJ2-5
CASSLAGDQETQYF
>15|.|TRBV7-2|TRBJ2-3
CASSLVPTAPGTQYF
>13|.|TRBV27|TRBJ1-4
CASKGSHNEKLFF
>15|.|TRBV5-1|TRBJ2-2
CASSALAGGPGELFF
>14|.|TRBV29-1|TRBJ1-1
CSADPAGLNTEAFF
>12|.|TRBV2|TRBJ1-2
CASSENPGGYTF
>13|.|TRBV25-1|TRBJ1-1
CASGSTANTEAFF
>17|.|TRBV4-3|TRBJ2-3
CASSQGLGGPGGDTQYF
>17|.|TRBV6-1|TRBJ2-1
CASSDPRPSGSRNEQFF
>14|.|TRBV29-1|TRBJ1-1
CSVEEGAHGTEAFF
>16|.|TRBV15|TRBJ1-1
CATSRDEAGASLEAFF
>16|.|TRBV18|TRBJ2-2
CASSPLLGANTGELFF
>14|.|TRBV2|TRBJ2-7
CASSVFAGAYEQYF
>16|.|TRBV5-5|TRBJ1-3
CASSYFQGISGNTIYF
>14|.|TRBV5-5|TRBJ2-1
CASITIPDYNEQFF
>11|.|TRBV27|TRBJ1-2
CASRGAPGYTF
>13|few|TRBV28|TRBJ1-1
CASRRQASSEAFF
>17|.|TRBV15|TRBJ2-7
CATSRDRAGASSYEQYF